The 24 T cell receptor beta chains presented below share a single source sample, sequenced in a study of CD8 T cells in ankylosing spondylitis. TCRdb re-analysed the 5' RACE reads in MiXCR, keeping a single row per CDR3 protein. The table shows roughly 190,000 distinct CDR3 sequences, with about 13% occurring only once. Material for sequencing was blood, either unsorted or a sorted T cell fraction (not recorded which). These receptors all come from a male donor with ankylosing spondylitis or in good health (not recorded which).

This clonotype appeared a single time. CDR3 loop: CASSKKLVGYGYTF. In nucleotides, the CDR3 is TGTGCCAGTAGTAAAAAACTGGTCGGCTATGGCTACACCTTC. The chain carries TRBV19 and TRBJ1-2; D gene uncertain. V was trimmed by 4 bases and J by 4 bases, leaving 13 bases between them. This CDR3 has 14 residues. Germline assignment: CDR1 LNHDA and CDR2 SQIVND (reference sequence).

This clonotype was counted only a few times. The chain carries TRBV29-1 and TRBJ1-1; D call uncertain. The CDR3 sequence is 13 residues long. With 4 bases removed from V and 4 bases from J, the gap between germline ends came to 13 bases. Germline CDR1 is SQVTM and CDR2 is ANQGSEA. This CDR3 reads CSVGKFRGTEAFF. The CDR3 coding sequence is TGCAGCGTTGGAAAATTCCGGGGCACTGAAGCTTTCTTT.

In this sample, this clonotype turned up a few times. The rearrangement links TRBV5-1 to TRBJ1-6; maybe TRBD1 (5 bases). The germline V gene has CDR1 SGHRS and CDR2 YFSETQ. Trimming cost V 2 bases and J 7 bases, with 13 bases left between them. The CDR3 spans 15 residues. CDR3 nucleotide sequence: TGCGCCAGCAGCTTCGGGGCTGAGGGGAATTCACCCCTCCACTTT. Its protein is CASSFGAEGNSPLHF.

The V gene is TRBV2, the J gene TRBJ2-7; D is possibly TRBD2 (6 bases). Trimming left V 1 base short and J 0 bases short, with 10 bases between. This CDR3 has 15 amino acids. CDR1 SNHLY and CDR2 FYNNEI come from the germline V gene. The CDR3 coding sequence is TGTGCCAGCAGTGAAGTAGGCGGGGACTCCTACGAGCAGTACTTC. It yields the protein CASSEVGGDSYEQYF.

This clonotype was detected ten times or more. The chain employs TRBV10-3 and TRBJ2-7; D gene ambiguous. The CDR3 covers 12 residues. Germline CDR1 and CDR2: ENHRY and SYGVKD. The germline V and J ends were trimmed by 0 bases and 5 bases, with 5 bases remaining between them. DNA for the CDR3: TGTGCCATCAGTGAGTCGGTCGACGAGCAGTACTTC. Its protein product is CAISESVDEQYF.

This clonotype was recorded a few times. The chain recombines TRBV20-1 with TRBJ1-2; TRBD1 might be the D (5 bases). Per the germline V gene, CDR1 is DFQATT and CDR2 is SNEGSKA (reference sequence). This CDR3 is 12 amino acids long. Trimming removed 6 bases from V and 9 bases from J, with 17 bases in between. The CDR3 reads CSAPGPTVRYTF. CDR3 bases: TGCAGTGCCCCGGGCCCGACAGTCCGCTACACCTTC.

The CDR3 DNA is TGCAGTGCCGCCACCGGAAAAGGAAGGGACTACGAGCAGTACTTC. Translating it yields CSAATGKGRDYEQYF. V usage is TRBV20-1 and J usage is TRBJ2-7, with no clear D. CDR3 size: 15 residues. V lost 6 bases to trimming and J lost 3 bases, with 21 bases between them. The germline gives CDR1 DFQATT, CDR2 SNEGSKA (reference sequence).

This clonotype occurred a few times. The chain links TRBV12-3 or TRBV12-4 to TRBJ1-1; the D gene is possibly TRBD1 (5 bases). The CDR3 has 14 amino acids. V was cut by 5 bases and J by 0 bases, with 10 bases left in between. CDR3 residues: CASSTGFLNTEAFF. For the CDR3, the DNA is TGTGCCAGCAGTACAGGATTCCTGAACACTGAAGCTTTCTTT.

This clonotype was seen a few times. J is TRBJ2-7 and V is TRBV5-1, with 7 positions matching TRBD1. The CDR3 has 14 amino acids. Germline V gene sequence: CDR1 SGHRS, CDR2 YFSETQ. The ends lost 4 bases at V and 3 bases at J; junction bases unmatched: 7. The CDR3 bases are TGCGCCAGCAGCCCTGGGGACAGCAACTACGAGCAGTACTTC. Encoded protein: CASSPGDSNYEQYF.

This clonotype came up a few times. The gene calls are TRBV24-1 and TRBJ2-1, with 8 nucleotides matching TRBD1. V shed 3 bases, J shed 2 bases, and the junction held 2 bases outside the gene matches. CDR3 length: 15 amino acids. Germline V CDR1 and CDR2: KGHDR, SFDVKD. CDR3 nucleotide sequence: TGTGCCACCAGTGATCACAGGGGGGCCTACAATGAGCAGTTCTTC. It translates to CATSDHRGAYNEQFF.

This chain connects TRBV4-1 to TRBJ2-1; TRBD2 matches at 9 bases. Unmatched junction bases numbered 4, after V lost 4 bases and J lost 3 bases. CDR3 length: 15 residues. Per germline, CDR1 MGHRA and CDR2 YSYEKL. The CDR3 nucleotides are TGCGCCAGCAGCCCCGGACTAGCGCGCTACAATGAGCAGTTCTTC. It codes for CASSPGLARYNEQFF.

This clonotype was observed a few times. J is TRBJ2-1 and V is TRBV25-1; the D gene is possibly TRBD2 (5 bases). The CDR3 consists of 15 residues. Germline V gene data show CDR1 as MGHDK and CDR2 as SYGVNS. V was shortened by 4 bases and J by 9 bases, with 19 bases between the two germline ends. CDR3 region: CASSGGLPLWSEQFF. The CDR3 DNA reads as TGTGCCAGCAGTGGCGGACTCCCTCTTTGGAGTGAGCAGTTCTTC.

This clonotype was seen only a few times. J is TRBJ2-7 and V is TRBV6-2 or TRBV6-3; D gene uncertain. The V gene lost 0 bases and the J gene lost 2 bases, with 11 bases spanning the gap. Germline assignment: CDR1 MNHEY and CDR2 SVGEGT. This CDR3 contains 15 residues. This CDR3 reads CASSYSTSAAYEQYF. In DNA, the CDR3 is TGTGCCAGCAGTTACTCGACCTCCGCAGCCTACGAGCAGTACTTC.

The chain carries TRBV27 and TRBJ2-7; the match to TRBD1 covers 8 bases. The germline V gene encodes CDR1 MNHEY and CDR2 SMNVEV (reference sequence). CDR3 size: 17 residues. Trimming cost V 4 bases and J 1 base; bases outside gene matches: 12. In DNA form, the CDR3 reads TGTGCCAGCAGTTCCACCGGACCGGACAGGGCATCCTACGAGCAGTACTTC. Protein sequence: CASSSTGPDRASYEQYF.

This clonotype was seen more than once but under ten times. The rearrangement uses TRBV7-9 and TRBJ1-1; D gene uncertain. CDR1 is SEHNR and CDR2 is FQNEAQ in the germline V gene (reference sequence). V lost 5 bases and J 1 base, leaving 8 bases between the germline ends. This CDR3 contains 13 residues. DNA for the CDR3: TGTGCCAGCAGCCCCGAAGCGAACACTGAAGCTTTCTTT. Translating it yields CASSPEANTEAFF. Drawing the rest from reference TRBV7-9 and TRBJ1-1, the complete variable domain is DTGVSQNPRHKITKRGQNVTFRCDPISEHNRLYWYRQTLGQGPEFLTYFQNEAQLEKSRLLSDRFSAERPKGSFSTLEIQRTEQGDSAMYLCASSPEANTEAFFGQGTRLTVV.

This clonotype was recorded a few times. This chain joins TRBV20-1 and TRBJ2-1; 8 nucleotides line up with TRBD2. This CDR3 contains 17 residues. Per the germline V gene, CDR1 is DFQATT and CDR2 is SNEGSKA (reference sequence). V lost 1 base to trimming and J lost 2 bases; unmatched junction nucleotides: 10. The CDR3 DNA reads TGCAGTGCTAGAGTGTCAGTGACGGGAGGGCCCTACAATGAGCAGTTCTTC. This encodes CSARVSVTGGPYNEQFF.

The CDR3 loop reads CASGAGGGTYNEQFF. The CDR3 DNA is TGTGCTAGTGGAGCGGGAGGGGGCACCTACAATGAGCAGTTCTTC. The V call is TRBV12-5, the J call TRBJ2-1; 10 bases map to TRBD2. There are 15 residues in the CDR3. V lost 6 bases and J lost 2; bases outside the gene matches: 4. Germline loops: CDR1 LGHNT, CDR2 FRNRAP.

This clonotype was picked up a small number of times. The rearrangement links TRBV7-2 to TRBJ2-2; possibly TRBD1 for D (6 bases). The germline V gene has CDR1 SGHTA and CDR2 FQGNSA. The CDR3 is 14 amino acids. The germline V and J ends were trimmed by 4 bases and 4 bases, with 10 bases remaining between them. The CDR3 reads CASSSRTVTGELFF. CDR3 sequence (DNA): TGTGCCAGCAGCTCCAGGACAGTCACCGGGGAGCTGTTTTTT.

The genes are TRBV30 and TRBJ2-2; no reliable D call. Germline CDR1 reads GTSNPN; CDR2 reads SVGIG (reference sequence). The CDR3 runs to 14 residues. The V end lost 0 bases, the J end lost 2 bases, and 7 bases lay between the germline ends. Written as DNA, the CDR3 is TGTGCCTGGAGTGTAAACAGTAACACCGGGGAGCTGTTTTTT. Encoded protein: CAWSVNSNTGELFF.

This clonotype was detected many times. The rearrangement uses TRBV29-1 and TRBJ2-7; D is possibly TRBD1 or TRBD2 (6 bases each). Trimming removed 6 bases at V and 4 bases at J, with 10 bases between. Germline-derived CDR1 and CDR2 are SQVTM and ANQGSEA. The CDR3 runs 11 residues. The CDR3 bases are TGCAGCGTGGGGGGCTGGTACGAGCAGTACTTC. Its translation: CSVGGWYEQYF.

The rearrangement links TRBV27 to TRBJ2-7; 8 bases agree with TRBD1. CDR1 and CDR2 from the germline V gene are MNHEY and SMNVEV (reference sequence). J lost 2 bases, V lost 6 bases, and 12 bases had no gene match. The CDR3 consists of 16 residues. The CDR3 bases are TGTGCCAGCAGACCCCGATACAGGGGGATCCCCTACGAGCAGTACTTC. This codes for CASRPRYRGIPYEQYF.

The CDR3 region has the DNA TGCAGTGCTAGAGATGAATCCCGGGGGGGCCTAGAGACCCAGTACTTC. Protein: CSARDESRGGLETQYF. The chain carries TRBV20-1 and TRBJ2-5; 8 nucleotides line up with TRBD2. The germline V gene encodes CDR1 DFQATT and CDR2 SNEGSKA (reference sequence). With 0 bases clipped from V and 4 bases from J, the junction kept 10 bases outside the gene matches. This CDR3 comprises 16 residues.

This clonotype has a handful of counts. The rearrangement uses TRBV7-6 and TRBJ2-3; weak D call: TRBD1 (5 bases). Trimming left V 0 bases short and J 4 bases short, with 8 bases between. This CDR3 contains 14 residues. Germline V gives CDR1 SGHVS, CDR2 FNYEAQ. This chain's CDR3 is CASSLAQGSDTQYF. CDR3 bases: TGTGCCAGCAGCTTAGCGCAGGGATCAGATACGCAGTATTTT. The variable domain in full, with the rest retrieved from reference TRBV7-6 and TRBJ2-3, is GAGVSQSPRYKVTKRGQDVALRCDPISGHVSLYWYRQALGQGPEFLTYFNYEAQQDKSGLPNDRFSAERPEGSISTLTIQRTEQRDSAMYRCASSLAQGSDTQYFGPGTRLTVL.

This clonotype was detected only a few times. CDR3 nucleotide sequence: TGTGCCAGCAGCTCCCACTTCGGGACAGGGAGCCATGGCTACACCTTC. Its protein product is CASSSHFGTGSHGYTF. The chain combines TRBV7-9 with TRBJ1-2; 9 nucleotides match TRBD1. The CDR3 has 16 residues. J gave up 6 bases and V 4 bases, and 12 bases lay outside the gene matches. The germline CDR1 and CDR2 sequences are SEHNR and FQNEAQ (reference sequence).